The sequence of this T cell receptor beta chain was determined in a study of T-cell reconstitution after alpha-beta-depleted transplantation in children. This CDR3 comprises 15 residues. The J segment lost 7 bases and the V segment lost 8 bases, leaving 13 bases of the junction unmatched. Unique molecular identifiers were built into the TCRbeta library. TCRdb itself ran the PCR reads through MiXCR, one entry per CDR3 protein. Of 600,000 to 800,000 distinct CDR3 sequences in the sample, around 13% were seen once. Points from the study as a whole: When one year had passed after transplant, most T-cell counts and diversity came from newly produced T cells.

In the case of this clonotype: Its antigen is not identified.

Sequenced material: PBMCs, taken before TCRalphabeta/CD19-depleted stem cell transplant. The chain couples TRBV12-3 or TRBV12-4 to TRBJ2-1; TRBD2 matches at 8 bases. The origin of this receptor is a girl aged 2 to 9 with congenital amegakaryocytic thrombocytopenia, due to receive a stem cell transplant. CDR3 loop: CASCQSGRRGNEQFF. The DNA of the CDR3 is TGTGCCAGCTGTCAAAGCGGGAGACGGGGTAATGAGCAGTTCTTC.